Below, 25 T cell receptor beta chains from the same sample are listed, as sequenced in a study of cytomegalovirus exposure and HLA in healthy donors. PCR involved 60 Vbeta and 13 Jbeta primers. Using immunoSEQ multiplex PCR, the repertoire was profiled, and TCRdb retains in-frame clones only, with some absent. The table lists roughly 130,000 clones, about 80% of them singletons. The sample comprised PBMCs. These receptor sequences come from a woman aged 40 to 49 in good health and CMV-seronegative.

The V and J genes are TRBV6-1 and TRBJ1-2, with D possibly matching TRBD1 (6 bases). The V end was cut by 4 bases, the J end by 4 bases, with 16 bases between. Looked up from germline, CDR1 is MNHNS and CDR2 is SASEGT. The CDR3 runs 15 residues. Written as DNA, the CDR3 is TGTGCCAGCAGTGCCCCGGACAGCTGGTCCTATGGCTACACCTTC. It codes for CASSAPDSWSYGYTF.

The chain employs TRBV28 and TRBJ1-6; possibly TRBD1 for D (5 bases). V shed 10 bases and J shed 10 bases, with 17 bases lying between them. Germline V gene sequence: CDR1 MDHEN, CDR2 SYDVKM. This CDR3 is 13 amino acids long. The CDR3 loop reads CATLSQGWSPLHF. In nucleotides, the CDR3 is TGTGCCACCCTCTCTCAGGGCTGGTCACCCCTCCACTTT.

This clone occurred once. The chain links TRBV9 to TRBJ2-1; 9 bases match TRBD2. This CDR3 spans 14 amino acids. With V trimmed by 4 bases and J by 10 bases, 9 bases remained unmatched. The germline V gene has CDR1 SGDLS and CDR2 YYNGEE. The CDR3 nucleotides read TGTGCCAGCAGCTTACGTAGCGGGGGTACGGAGCAGTTCTTC. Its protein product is CASSLRSGGTEQFF.

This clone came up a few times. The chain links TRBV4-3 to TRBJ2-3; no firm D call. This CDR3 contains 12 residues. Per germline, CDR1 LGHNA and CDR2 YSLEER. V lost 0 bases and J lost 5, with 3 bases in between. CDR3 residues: CASSQDRDTQYF. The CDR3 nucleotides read TGCGCCAGCAGCCAAGATCGAGATACGCAGTATTTT.

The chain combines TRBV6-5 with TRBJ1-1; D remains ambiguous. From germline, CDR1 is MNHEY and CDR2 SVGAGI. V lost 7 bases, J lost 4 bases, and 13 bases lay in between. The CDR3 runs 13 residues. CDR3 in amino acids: CASTRTTGTEAFF. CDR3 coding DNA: TGTGCCAGCACCCGGACTACTGGCACTGAAGCTTTCTTT.

CDR3 nucleotide sequence: TGTGCCAGCAGATCCGGATTGGCGGGAGAGCAGTACTTC. Its translation: CASRSGLAGEQYF. The chain combines TRBV7-9 with TRBJ2-7; maybe TRBD2 (6 bases). V lost 6 bases and J 7 bases, leaving 16 bases between the germline ends. The CDR3 sequence is 13 residues long. The germline V gene has CDR1 SEHNR and CDR2 FQNEAQ (reference sequence).

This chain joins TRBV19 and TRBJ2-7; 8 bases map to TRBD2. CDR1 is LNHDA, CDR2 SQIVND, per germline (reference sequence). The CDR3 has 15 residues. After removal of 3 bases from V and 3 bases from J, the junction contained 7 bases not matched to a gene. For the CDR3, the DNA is TGTGCCAGTAGTATTAAGCGGGAGTATGGCTACGAGCAGTACTTC. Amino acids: CASSIKREYGYEQYF.

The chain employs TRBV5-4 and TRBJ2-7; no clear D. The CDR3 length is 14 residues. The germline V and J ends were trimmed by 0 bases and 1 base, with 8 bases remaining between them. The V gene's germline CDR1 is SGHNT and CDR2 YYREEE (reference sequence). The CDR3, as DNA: TGTGCCAGCAGCTTGGCCCCACAGTCCTACGAGCAGTACTTC. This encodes CASSLAPQSYEQYF.

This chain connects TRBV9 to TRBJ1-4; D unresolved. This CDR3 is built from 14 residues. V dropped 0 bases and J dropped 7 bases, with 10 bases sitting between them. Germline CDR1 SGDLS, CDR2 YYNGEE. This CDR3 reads CASSVGTVGEKLFF. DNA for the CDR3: TGTGCCAGCAGCGTAGGAACAGTGGGTGAAAAACTGTTTTTT.

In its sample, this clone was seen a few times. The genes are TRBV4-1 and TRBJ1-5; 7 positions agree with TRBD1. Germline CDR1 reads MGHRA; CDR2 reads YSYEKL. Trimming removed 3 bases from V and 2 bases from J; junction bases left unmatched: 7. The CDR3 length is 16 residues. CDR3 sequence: CASSHPAQGGNQPQHF. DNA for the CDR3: TGCGCCAGCAGCCACCCTGCGCAGGGGGGCAATCAGCCCCAGCATTTT.

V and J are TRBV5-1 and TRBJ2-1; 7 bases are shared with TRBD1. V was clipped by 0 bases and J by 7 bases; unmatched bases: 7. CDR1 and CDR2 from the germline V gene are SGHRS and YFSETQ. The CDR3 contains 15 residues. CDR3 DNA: TGCGCCAGCAGCTTGGAAGTAGGGGGCGGGAATGAGCAGTTCTTC. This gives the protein CASSLEVGGGNEQFF.

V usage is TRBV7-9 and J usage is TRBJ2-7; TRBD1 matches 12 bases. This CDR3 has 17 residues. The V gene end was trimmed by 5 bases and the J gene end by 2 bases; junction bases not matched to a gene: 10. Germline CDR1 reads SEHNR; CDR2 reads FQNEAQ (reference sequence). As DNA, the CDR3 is TGTGCCAGCAGCCCCCCGGGACAGGGGGCGAGGACCTACGAGCAGTACTTC. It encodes CASSPPGQGARTYEQYF.

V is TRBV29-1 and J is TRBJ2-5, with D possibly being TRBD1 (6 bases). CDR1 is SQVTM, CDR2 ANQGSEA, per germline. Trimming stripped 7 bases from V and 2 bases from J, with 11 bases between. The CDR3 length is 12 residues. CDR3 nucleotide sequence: TGCAGCGCCCTGACAGGACAAGAGACCCAGTACTTC. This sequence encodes CSALTGQETQYF. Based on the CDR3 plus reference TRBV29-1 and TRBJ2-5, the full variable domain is SAVISQKPSRDICQRGTSLTIQCQVDSQVTMMFWYRQQPGQSLTLIATANQGSEATYESGFVIDKFPISRPNLTFSTLTVSNMSPEDSSIYLCSALTGQETQYFGPGTRLLVL.

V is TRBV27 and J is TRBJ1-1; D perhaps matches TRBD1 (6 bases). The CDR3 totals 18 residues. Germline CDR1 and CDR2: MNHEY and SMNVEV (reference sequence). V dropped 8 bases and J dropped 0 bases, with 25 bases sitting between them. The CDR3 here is CASYLSRGALGLNTEAFF. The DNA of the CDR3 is TGTGCCAGCTACCTCTCACGGGGGGCGTTAGGTCTGAACACTGAAGCTTTCTTT.

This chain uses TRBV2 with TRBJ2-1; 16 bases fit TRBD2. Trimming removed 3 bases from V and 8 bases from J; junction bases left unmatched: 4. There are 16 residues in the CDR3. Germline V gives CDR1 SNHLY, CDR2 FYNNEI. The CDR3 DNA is TGTGCCAGCAGTGAGGGACTAGCGGGGGGGCAGGATGAGCAGTTCTTC. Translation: CASSEGLAGGQDEQFF.

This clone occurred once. In nucleotides, the CDR3 is TGTGCCAGCAGCCAAGATCGGACGTCTGGGGCCAACGAGCAGTACTTC. It yields the protein CASSQDRTSGANEQYF. The rearrangement uses TRBV4-2 and TRBJ2-5, with D tentatively TRBD1 (5 bases). The J call may be wrong; the DNA end is better matched by TRBJ2-7. CDR3 length: 16 amino acids. CDR1 is LGHNA and CDR2 is YNFKEQ in the germline V gene.

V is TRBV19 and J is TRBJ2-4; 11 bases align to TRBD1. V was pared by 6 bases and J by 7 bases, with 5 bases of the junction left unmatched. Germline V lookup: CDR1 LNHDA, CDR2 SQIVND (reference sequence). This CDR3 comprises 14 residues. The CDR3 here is CASRTRDRGNIQYF. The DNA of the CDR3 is TGTGCCAGTAGGACCCGGGACAGGGGGAACATTCAGTACTTC.

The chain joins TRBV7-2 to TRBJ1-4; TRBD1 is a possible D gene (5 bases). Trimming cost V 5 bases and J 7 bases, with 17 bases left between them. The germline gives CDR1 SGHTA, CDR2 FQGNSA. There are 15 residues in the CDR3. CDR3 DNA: TGTGCCAGCAGCCTGTTGGAGGGAAGGGGTGAAAAACTGTTTTTT. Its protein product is CASSLLEGRGEKLFF.

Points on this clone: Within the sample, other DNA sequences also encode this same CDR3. The CDR3 DNA sequence: TGTGCCAGTAGTTCGGGTCCCTACAATGAGCAGTTCTTC. Protein: CASSSGPYNEQFF. V usage is TRBV19 and J usage is TRBJ2-1, with D unclear. Germline CDR1 and CDR2: LNHDA and SQIVND (reference sequence). The CDR3 runs 13 residues. V was clipped by 5 bases and J by 2 bases, with 7 bases between them.

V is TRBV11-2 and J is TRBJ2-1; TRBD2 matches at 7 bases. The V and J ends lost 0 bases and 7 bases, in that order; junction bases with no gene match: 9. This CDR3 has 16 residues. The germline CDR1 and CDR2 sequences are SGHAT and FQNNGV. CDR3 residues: CASSLDASGARNEQFF. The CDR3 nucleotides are TGTGCCAGCAGCTTAGATGCTAGCGGAGCTAGGAATGAGCAGTTCTTC.

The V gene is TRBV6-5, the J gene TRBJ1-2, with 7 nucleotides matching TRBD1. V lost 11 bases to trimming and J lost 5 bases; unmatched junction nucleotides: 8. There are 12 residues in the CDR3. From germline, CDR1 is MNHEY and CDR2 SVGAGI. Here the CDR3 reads CALWAGGYGYTF. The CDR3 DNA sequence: TGTGCCCTTTGGGCAGGGGGTTATGGCTACACCTTC.

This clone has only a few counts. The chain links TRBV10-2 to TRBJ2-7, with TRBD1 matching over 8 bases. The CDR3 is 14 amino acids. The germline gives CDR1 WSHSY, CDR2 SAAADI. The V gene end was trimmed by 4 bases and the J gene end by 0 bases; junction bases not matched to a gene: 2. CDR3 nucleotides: TGCGCCAGCAGTGGACAGGGGTCCTCCTACGAGCAGTACTTC. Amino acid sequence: CASSGQGSSYEQYF.

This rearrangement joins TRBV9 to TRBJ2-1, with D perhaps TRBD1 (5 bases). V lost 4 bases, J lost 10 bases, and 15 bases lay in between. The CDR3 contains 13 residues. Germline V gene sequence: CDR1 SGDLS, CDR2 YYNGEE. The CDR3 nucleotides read TGTGCCAGCAGCCCCAGTGGGGCCGAGGAGCAGTTCTTC. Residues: CASSPSGAEEQFF.

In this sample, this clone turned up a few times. CDR3 in amino acids: CASAEGVHGYTF. The CDR3 DNA follows: TGTGCCAGCGCGGAAGGGGTGCATGGCTACACCTTC. The chain couples TRBV6-5 to TRBJ1-2, with a possible D match to TRBD1 (5 bases). V was clipped by 8 bases and J by 6 bases, with 13 bases between them. The germline CDR1 and CDR2 sequences are MNHEY and SVGAGI. The CDR3 has 12 residues.

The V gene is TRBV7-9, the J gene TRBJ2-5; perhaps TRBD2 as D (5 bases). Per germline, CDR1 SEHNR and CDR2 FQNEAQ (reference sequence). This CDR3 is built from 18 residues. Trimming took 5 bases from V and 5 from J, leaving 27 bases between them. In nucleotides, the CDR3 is TGTGCCAGCAGCCTTCTAGCTGAGAGGAACGGGATTTGGGAGACCCAGTACTTC. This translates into CASSLLAERNGIWETQYF.